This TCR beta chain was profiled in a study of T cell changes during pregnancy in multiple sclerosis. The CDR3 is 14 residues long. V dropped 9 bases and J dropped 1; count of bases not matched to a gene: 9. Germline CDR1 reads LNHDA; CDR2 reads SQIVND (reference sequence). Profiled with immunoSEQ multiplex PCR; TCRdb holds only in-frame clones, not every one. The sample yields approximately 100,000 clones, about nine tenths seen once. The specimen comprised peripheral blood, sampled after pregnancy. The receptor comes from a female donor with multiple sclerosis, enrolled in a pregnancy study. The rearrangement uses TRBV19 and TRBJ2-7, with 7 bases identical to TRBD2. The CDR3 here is CASSSLADSYEQYF. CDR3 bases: TGTGCCAGCTCCTCGCTAGCGGATTCCTACGAGCAGTACTTC.